This TCR beta chain was profiled in a study of blood T cell repertoires in COVID-19. Study-wide context: The cDNA or gDNA used as material had been derived from T cells, B-cell-depleted T cells, or PBMCs.

V lost 3 bases, J lost 6 bases, and 6 bases stayed unmatched. Germline CDR1 and CDR2: SGHDN and FVKESK. This CDR3 region has 16 residues. Per the original data handling: Amplification with reference gene primers provided the estimates of nucleated cell counts. TCRdb keeps only in-frame clones here, not all; method: immunoSEQ multiplex PCR. The V and J calls and clone size were taken over from that table, and D and trimming were inferred from the DNA. Of about 150,000 clones in the sample, roughly 80% were seen once. Sequencing was done on a sample of peripheral blood. The clonotype comes from a man aged 55-75 years with acute or convalescent COVID-19. J is TRBJ2-7 and V is TRBV14; the match to TRBD2 covers 15 bases. CDR3 in DNA: TGTGCCAGCAGCCATCGGACTAGCGGGAGGGGTGGCGAGCAGTACTTC. This sequence encodes CASSHRTSGRGGEQYF.